This T cell receptor (beta chain) was sequenced for a study of T cells in Graves' hyperthyroidism and ophthalmopathy. Study-wide results and limits: Separating ophthalmopathy from stable hyperthyroidism was achieved by a 13 V-J model.

Trimming stripped 0 bases from V and 7 bases from J, with 20 bases between. The V gene's germline CDR1 is SGDLS and CDR2 YYNGEE. This CDR3 is 17 amino acids long. This clonotype has a handful of counts. Its antigen is still unknown. Amplification targeted TCR beta CDR3 regions from RNA transcripts. First-round RT-PCR targeting the TCR CDR3 was performed with the HTBI primer set. TCRdb ran MiXCR on the multiplex PCR reads and lists one entry per CDR3 protein. In the table there are around 520,000 distinct CDR3 sequences, approximately 14% of which are singletons. Graves' hyperthyroidism was deemed stable given no ophthalmopathy progression within 18 months. Uncontrolled infection, other autoimmune disease, pregnancy and lactation each barred patients from inclusion.

The origin of this receptor is a woman between 18 and 30 years old with Graves' hyperthyroidism. The V gene is TRBV9, the J gene TRBJ2-1; maybe TRBD2 (6 bases). Sequenced: blood. DNA for the CDR3: TGTGCCAGCAGCGTAGAAGGTGGGAGGTCTTTCGGGAATGAGCAGTTCTTC. This sequence encodes CASSVEGGRSFGNEQFF.